The 8 T cell receptor beta chains given below trace back to one sample, sequenced in a study of T cell changes during pregnancy in multiple sclerosis. Repertoires were generated with immunoSEQ multiplex PCR, while TCRdb's copy carries only in-frame clones and drops some. This sample has about 15,000 clones, with 80% to 90% found just once. The sample consisted of CD8+ T cells from peripheral blood mononuclear cells, taken in the second trimester of pregnancy. The receptor set was obtained from a female donor in good health, enrolled as a control in a pregnancy study.

The chain is built from TRBV4-1 and TRBJ2-1, with TRBD1 identical over 11 bases. The germline CDR1 and CDR2 sequences are MGHRA and YSYEKL. This CDR3 contains 16 residues. The V and J ends lost 3 bases and 3 bases, in that order; junction bases with no gene match: 4. DNA of the CDR3: TGCGCCAGCAGCCAGTTGGGACAGGGGGACTACAATGAGCAGTTCTTC. This gives the protein CASSQLGQGDYNEQFF.

This clone has a handful of counts. The sample has other DNA sequences that encode this CDR3 too. The chain is built from TRBV4-3 and TRBJ1-2, with 8 bases that match TRBD1. J lost 8 bases, V lost 1 base, and 6 bases had no gene match. Germline V gene lookup returns CDR1 LGHNA and CDR2 YSLEER. This CDR3 has 14 amino acids. The CDR3 sequence: CASSQVNRGGGYTF. The DNA of the CDR3 is TGCGCCAGCAGCCAAGTGAACAGGGGGGGAGGCTACACCTTC.

The V call is TRBV7-8, the J call TRBJ2-3, with D possibly matching TRBD2 (5 bases). Per germline, CDR1 SGHVS and CDR2 FQNEAQ. Trimming took off 2 bases at V and 0 bases at J, with 12 bases between the two ends. The CDR3 covers 16 residues. The CDR3 here is CASSLKSGSSTDTQYF. CDR3 bases: TGTGCCAGCAGCTTAAAAAGCGGATCTAGCACAGATACGCAGTATTTT.

The DNA of the CDR3 is TGTGCCAGCAGCCACAAGGGCGGGGGGGCCTTTGGCGATGAGCAGTTCTTC. Its translation: CASSHKGGGAFGDEQFF. The chain carries TRBV14 and TRBJ2-1; TRBD2 matches 9 bases. Trimming at V came to 3 bases and at J to 8 bases, leaving 14 bases not matched to a gene. Germline CDR1 is SGHDN and CDR2 is FVKESK. CDR3 length equals 17 residues.

V is TRBV6-5 and J is TRBJ2-5; perhaps TRBD2 as D (6 bases). This CDR3 has 15 amino acids. Looked up from germline, CDR1 is MNHEY and CDR2 is SVGAGI. Trimming pared 5 bases from V and 2 bases from J, leaving 15 bases between. The CDR3 nucleotides are TGTGCCAGCAGTCAAAGCCACGGACTACAAGAGACCCAGTACTTC. Its translation is CASSQSHGLQETQYF.

V and J are TRBV15 and TRBJ2-3; 8 nucleotides line up with TRBD1. With 1 base clipped from V and 0 bases from J, the junction kept 6 bases outside the gene matches. The CDR3 is 17 residues long. Per the germline V gene, CDR1 is LNHNV and CDR2 is YYDKDF (reference sequence). For the CDR3, the DNA is TGTGCCACCAGCAGAGGAGGTAGGGACAGGAGCACAGATACGCAGTATTTT. This encodes CATSRGGRDRSTDTQYF.

This chain connects TRBV5-5 to TRBJ1-1; the D is unclear. The CDR3 runs to 12 residues. Germline assignment: CDR1 SGHKS and CDR2 YYEKEE (reference sequence). V dropped 2 bases and J dropped 5 bases, with 7 bases sitting between them. Here the CDR3 reads CASSFTGTEAFF. The CDR3 DNA sequence: TGTGCCAGCAGCTTCACGGGGACTGAAGCTTTCTTT.

The genes are TRBV4-3 and TRBJ2-1; 9 nucleotides agree with TRBD2. This CDR3 has 15 residues. V dropped 4 bases and J dropped 8; count of bases not matched to a gene: 9. In germline, CDR1 is LGHNA, CDR2 YSLEER. The chain's CDR3 is CASSPRGGIKDEQFF. CDR3 nucleotide sequence: TGCGCCAGCAGCCCGCGGGGGGGCATTAAAGATGAGCAGTTCTTC.